Reported below is one T cell receptor beta chain. Its target is unknown. This sample is part of a study of post-analysis software for immune sequencing data. Study in general: The disease courses spanned relapsing-remitting, secondary progressive and progressive-relapsing forms of multiple sclerosis. Study-wide results and caveats: Patients had higher frequencies than controls of roughly five TRBV segments, including TRBV5-6, TRBV5-1 and TRBV20-1. Strong same-batch co-clustering of samples appeared with F measure clustering. Controls significantly exceeded multiple sclerosis patients in normalized Chao1 diversity.

Unique molecular identifiers were built into the TCR beta cDNA libraries. From about 0.98 to 11 million T cells, roughly 530,000 cDNA molecules were obtained. TCRdb fed the PCR reads into MiXCR, producing one record per CDR3 protein. The sample has hundreds of thousands of distinct CDR3 sequences; roughly 27% are singletons. This CDR3 is 17 amino acids long. J is TRBJ1-1 and V is TRBV21-1. TRBV21-1 is flagged as a pseudogene. Sequencing input: blood. The source of this sequence is a girl between 5 and 17 years old with multiple sclerosis. For the CDR3, the DNA is TGTGCCAGCAGCCCCCGAAGAAGGGGTGAGGGGAGGACTGAAGCTTTCTTT. Translation: CASSPRRRGEGRTEAFF.